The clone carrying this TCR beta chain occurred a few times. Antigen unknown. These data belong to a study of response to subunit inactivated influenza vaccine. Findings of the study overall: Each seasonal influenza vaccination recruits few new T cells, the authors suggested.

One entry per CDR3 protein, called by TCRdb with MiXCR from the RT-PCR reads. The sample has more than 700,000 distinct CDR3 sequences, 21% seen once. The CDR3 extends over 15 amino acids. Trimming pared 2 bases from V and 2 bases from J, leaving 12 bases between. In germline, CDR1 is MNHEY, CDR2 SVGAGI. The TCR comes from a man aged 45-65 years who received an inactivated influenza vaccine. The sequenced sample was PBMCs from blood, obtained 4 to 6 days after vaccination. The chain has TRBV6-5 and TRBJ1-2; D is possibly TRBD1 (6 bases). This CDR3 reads CASSYTEGGNYGYTF. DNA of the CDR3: TGTGCCAGCAGTTACACAGAGGGGGGGAACTATGGCTACACCTTC.